This TCR beta chain originates from a study of molecular identifiers for immune sequencing clone quantification. This clonotype was observed a single time. A much more abundant neighbour one base away suggests this may be a read error. TCRdb fed the PCR reads into MiXCR, producing one record per CDR3 protein. Of roughly 320,000 distinct CDR3 sequences in the sample, roughly a quarter were seen once. Germline CDR1 is MDHEN and CDR2 is SYDVKM. The CDR3 is 15 residues long. The material sequenced was naive CD8+ T cells from blood, with Jurkat cell RNA spiked in. Subset denoted: FACS-sorted CD8+CD4-CCR7+CD45RA+ naive T cells. The clonotype comes from a human donor in good health. Some libraries in this study had Jurkat cell RNA spiked in. This rearrangement joins TRBV28 to TRBJ2-3; D is perhaps TRBD1 (5 bases). CDR3 protein: CASSLIQYSTGTQYF. The CDR3 DNA follows: TGTGCCAGCAGTTTAATTCAGTATAGCACAGGTACGCAGTATTTT.